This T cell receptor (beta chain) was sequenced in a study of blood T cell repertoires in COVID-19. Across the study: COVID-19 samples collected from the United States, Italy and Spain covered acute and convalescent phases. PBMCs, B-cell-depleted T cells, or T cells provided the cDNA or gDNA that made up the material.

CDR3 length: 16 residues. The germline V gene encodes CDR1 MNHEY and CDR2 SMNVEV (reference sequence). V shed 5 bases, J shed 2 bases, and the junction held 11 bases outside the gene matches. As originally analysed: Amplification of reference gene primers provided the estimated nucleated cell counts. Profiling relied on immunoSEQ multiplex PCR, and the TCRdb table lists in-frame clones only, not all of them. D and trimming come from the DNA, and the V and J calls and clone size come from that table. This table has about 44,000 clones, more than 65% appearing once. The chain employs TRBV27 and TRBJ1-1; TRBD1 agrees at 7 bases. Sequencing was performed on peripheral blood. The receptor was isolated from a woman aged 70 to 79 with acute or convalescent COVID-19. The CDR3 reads CASSTTVGGYNTEAFF. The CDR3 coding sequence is TGTGCCAGCAGTACCACCGTAGGGGGCTATAACACTGAAGCTTTCTTT.